The sequence of this T cell receptor (beta chain) was determined in a study of blood T cell repertoires in COVID-19. TCRdb's table, derived via immunoSEQ multiplex PCR, lists solely in-frame clones and lacks some. The table shows 200,000 to 250,000 clones, with 81% occurring only once. V lost 1 base, J lost 1 base, and 12 bases lay in between. This CDR3 is built from 16 residues. The germline V gene encodes CDR1 SGHTA and CDR2 FQGNSA. The participants were between about 18 and 95 years old and came from 24 US areas. This TCR was sampled from a woman aged 50 to 60 with acute COVID-19. Sample: PBMCs or T cells enriched from blood (not recorded which). J is TRBJ2-3 and V is TRBV7-2; D is perhaps TRBD1 (5 bases). Here the CDR3 reads CASSLVSGLRTDTQYF. The CDR3 coding sequence is TGTGCCAGCAGCTTAGTCTCAGGGTTACGCACAGATACGCAGTATTTT.